This TCR beta chain was observed in a study of T cells expressing NK-cell markers. Study at large: Source material for TCR beta repertoires consisted of sorted CD3+CD56+NKG2C+, CD3+CD56+NKG2C- and CD3+CD56-NKG2C+ T cells. HCMV serostatus: seven of eight sequenced donors positive, one negative.

Concerning this clonotype: Its antigen is unidentified.

The CDR3 covers 12 residues. CDR1 and CDR2 from the germline V gene are DFQATT and SNEGSKA (reference sequence). Overall study findings and caveats: Researchers report these clonotypes also headed the CD3+CD56-NKG2C+ fraction in a few donors.

No DNA is given; TCRdb re-called the 5' RACE reads and lists each CDR3 protein once. The data show roughly 450,000 distinct CDR3 sequences, and the top ten clones hold 1.4%. Source material: blood T cells: a sorted CD56 or NKG2C T cell subset, CD4+ or CD8+ T cells, or bulk PBMC T cells (not recorded which). J is TRBJ1-6 and V is TRBV20-1; the D call from TCRdb, TRBD1, cannot be confirmed without DNA. This TCR was sampled from a woman between 45 and 60 years old in good health. The CDR3 reads CSARGQGFPLHF.